The 17 T cell receptor beta chains below all came from one sample that was sequenced in a study of metastatic and nonmetastatic thyroid tumors. Thyroid surgery had not been preceded by any treatment in any patient. TCRdb reprocessed the PCR reads using MiXCR. The table has about 30,000 clones, 3.5% to 5% seen once. Source material: blood. These receptors were taken from a female donor with papillary thyroid cancer or a benign thyroid nodule (not recorded which). Some clones in this sample may be carry-over from other donors' samples.

This clone came up a few times. A read error is possible here, since a much larger clone lies one base away. Other nucleotide sequences from this sample produce the same CDR3. The chain employs TRBV4-1 and TRBJ2-7; 7 bases match TRBD2. Germline lookup yields CDR1 MGHRA and CDR2 YSYEKL. This CDR3 has 17 amino acids. CDR3 nucleotide sequence: TGTGCCAGCAGGAACCTCGGCCACGGGAGGCACGCCTACGAGCAGTACTTC. It codes for CASRNLGHGRHAYEQYF.

Many counts were recorded for this clone. The rearrangement links TRBV19 to TRBJ1-1; D is perhaps TRBD1 (5 bases). The CDR3 covers 14 residues. In germline, CDR1 is LNHDA, CDR2 SQIVND (reference sequence). Between the trimmed V and J ends, which lost 4 bases and 3 bases, there was a span of 12 bases. The CDR3 reads CASSKFGGHTEAFF. CDR3 in DNA: TGTGCCAGTAGTAAGTTCGGGGGTCACACTGAAGCTTTCTTT.

This clone was counted at least ten times. The J gene is TRBJ2-7, the V gene TRBV19; D is uncertain. Trimming shortened V by 1 base and J by 0 bases, and 7 bases separated the two germline ends. CDR3 length: 14 amino acids. Germline CDR1 and CDR2: LNHDA and SQIVND (reference sequence). The CDR3 region is CASSIGYGSYEQYF. The CDR3 nucleotides read TGTGCCAGTAGTATAGGGTACGGCTCCTACGAGCAGTACTTC.

This clone has more than one count but fewer than ten. This chain uses TRBV6-1 with TRBJ1-1, with D unresolved. The CDR3 spans 14 residues. Trimming cost V 1 base and J 1 base, with 7 bases left between them. The germline CDR1 and CDR2 sequences are MNHNS and SASEGT. The CDR3 region has the DNA TGTGCCAGCAGTGAAGGACGGACGAACACTGAAGCTTTCTTT. This translates into CASSEGRTNTEAFF.

This clone was picked up many times. The J gene is TRBJ2-1, the V gene TRBV28; D may be TRBD2 (6 bases). With 5 bases removed from V and 4 bases from J, the gap between germline ends came to 18 bases. Germline V gene sequence: CDR1 MDHEN, CDR2 SYDVKM. CDR3 length: 16 amino acids. This CDR3 reads CASSPAGSGSYNEQFF. The CDR3 DNA sequence: TGTGCCAGCAGTCCAGCCGGGAGCGGTAGTTACAATGAGCAGTTCTTC.

This clone was detected only a few times. The V gene is TRBV27, the J gene TRBJ1-2; possibly TRBD1 for D (5 bases). The CDR3 length is 17 residues. The ends were cut back, 2 bases at V and 6 bases at J, with 22 bases in the middle. Germline assignment: CDR1 MNHEY and CDR2 SMNVEV (reference sequence). Here the CDR3 reads CASSLVLEAGFMDGYTF. The CDR3 nucleotides read TGTGCCAGCAGTTTAGTCCTCGAGGCAGGGTTTATGGATGGCTACACCTTC.

By proportion, this clone is medium-sized. The chain joins TRBV28 to TRBJ2-2; TRBD1 agrees at 8 bases. The V gene end was trimmed by 1 base and the J gene end by 4 bases; junction bases not matched to a gene: 2. The CDR3 length is 15 residues. CDR1 is MDHEN, CDR2 SYDVKM, per germline. CDR3 residues: CASSLSGTGTGELFF. In DNA form, the CDR3 reads TGTGCCAGCAGTTTATCCGGGACAGGCACCGGGGAGCTGTTTTTT.

As to this clone: At one of its ends the junction is not consistent with the germline gene, which may arise from a read error. The chain recombines TRBV19 with TRBJ1-5; D gene ambiguous. The CDR3 loop spans 13 amino acids. Per the germline V gene, CDR1 is LNHDA and CDR2 is SQIVND (reference sequence). The CDR3 nucleotides read TGTGCCAGTACTAAGCAGCCAAATCAGCACCAGCATTTT. Translated, it gives CASTKQPNQHQHF.

This clone is labeled medium-sized. The chain uses TRBV27 and TRBJ2-1; tentatively, D is TRBD2 (6 bases). The CDR3 extends over 16 amino acids. The V gene's germline CDR1 is MNHEY and CDR2 SMNVEV (reference sequence). Trimming pared 5 bases from V and 4 bases from J, leaving 18 bases between. CDR3 in amino acids: CASSPFGRGTYNEQFF. DNA of the CDR3: TGTGCCAGCAGTCCCTTCGGACGGGGGACGTACAATGAGCAGTTCTTC.

This clone has ten or more counts. V usage is TRBV19 and J usage is TRBJ2-7; D might be TRBD2 (6 bases). The CDR3 extends over 14 amino acids. The germline V and J ends were trimmed by 6 bases and 2 bases, with 14 bases remaining between them. Germline V gene data show CDR1 as LNHDA and CDR2 as SQIVND (reference sequence). Here the CDR3 DNA reads TGTGCCAGTAGGGGGCGGGACCCCCCCTACGAGCAGTACTTC. Translated: CASRGRDPPYEQYF.

Worth noting for this clone: This may come from a read error, since a much larger clone is one base off. The chain links TRBV7-9 to TRBJ2-5; D remains ambiguous. The length of the CDR3 is 13 residues. Trimming stripped 1 base from V and 3 bases from J, with 6 bases between. CDR1 SEHNR and CDR2 FQNEAQ come from the germline V gene (reference sequence). CDR3 sequence reads: CASSLGLEETQYF. In DNA, the CDR3 is TGTGCCAGCAGCTTAGGGTTGGAAGAGACCCAGTACTTC.

The chain's CDR3 is CASSPGGESYGYTF. The CDR3 DNA reads TGTGCCAGCAGCCCCGGCGGGGAGTCCTATGGCTACACCTTC. The chain joins TRBV7-2 to TRBJ1-2; D gene ambiguous. Germline CDR1 SGHTA, CDR2 FQGNSA. The CDR3 has 14 amino acids. Trimming removed 5 bases at V and 4 bases at J, with 14 bases between.

This clone occurred many times. This chain uses TRBV7-9 with TRBJ1-5; perhaps TRBD1 as D (5 bases). Trimming removed 1 base at V and 7 bases at J, with 14 bases between. The CDR3 is 15 amino acids. CDR1 and CDR2 from the germline V gene are SEHNR and FQNEAQ (reference sequence). This CDR3 is CASSLGGSTAQPQHF. CDR3 nucleotide sequence: TGTGCCAGCAGCTTAGGGGGGTCCACGGCACAGCCCCAGCATTTT.

Only a few counts were recorded for this clone. The chain has TRBV6-4 and TRBJ2-3; perhaps TRBD2 as D (7 bases). This CDR3 is built from 16 residues. From germline, CDR1 is MRHNA and CDR2 SNTAGT. Deletions cut 2 bases from V and 0 bases from J, with 12 bases between. CDR3 coding DNA: TGTGCCAGCAGTGACGAGGGGGGGGAAAGCACAGATACGCAGTATTTT. Residues: CASSDEGGESTDTQYF.

This clone appeared a few times. The chain is built from TRBV11-2 and TRBJ2-7; TRBD2 matches at 8 bases. The CDR3 is 18 residues long. Germline CDR1 is SGHAT and CDR2 is FQNNGV. V was pared by 4 bases and J by 4 bases, with 18 bases of the junction left unmatched. CDR3 region: CASSSGRSKSGSSYEQYF. CDR3 DNA sequence: TGTGCCAGCAGCTCGGGACGAAGCAAGAGCGGGAGTTCGTACGAGCAGTACTTC.

Judged by abundance, this clone is medium-sized. The J gene is TRBJ2-1, the V gene TRBV12-3 or TRBV12-4; D might be TRBD2 (6 bases). V was pared by 1 base and J by 4 bases, with 11 bases between. CDR3 size: 15 residues. CDR3 sequence: CASSLGGGAYNEQFF. In nucleotides, the CDR3 is TGTGCCAGCAGTTTAGGCGGAGGGGCGTACAATGAGCAGTTCTTC.

This clone turned up a few times. V gene TRBV20-1 combines with J gene TRBJ1-2; the match to TRBD1 covers 7 bases. Germline V gene sequence: CDR1 DFQATT, CDR2 SNEGSKA (reference sequence). This CDR3 comprises 11 residues. After removal of 4 bases from V and 8 bases from J, the junction contained 4 bases not matched to a gene. DNA of the CDR3: TGCAGTGCTAAAGGGGGCTCCGGCTACACCTTC. Translation gives CSAKGGSGYTF.